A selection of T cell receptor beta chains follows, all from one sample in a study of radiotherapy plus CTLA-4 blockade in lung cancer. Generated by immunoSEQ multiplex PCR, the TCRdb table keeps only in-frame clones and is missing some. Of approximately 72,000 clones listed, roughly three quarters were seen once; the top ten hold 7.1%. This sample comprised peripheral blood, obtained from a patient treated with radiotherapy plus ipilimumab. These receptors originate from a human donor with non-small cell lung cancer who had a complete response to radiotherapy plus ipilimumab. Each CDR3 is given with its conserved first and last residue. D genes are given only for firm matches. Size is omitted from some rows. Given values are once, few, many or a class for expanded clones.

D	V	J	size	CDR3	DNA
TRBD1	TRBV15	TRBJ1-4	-	CATSRDRGHEKLFF	TGTGCCACCAGCAGAGACAGGGGGCACGAAAAACTGTTTTTT
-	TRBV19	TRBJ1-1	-	CASSTSGTWLNTEAFF	TGTGCCAGTAGTACCTCGGGCACGTGGTTGAACACTGAAGCTTTCTTT
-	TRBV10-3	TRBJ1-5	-	CAISVSENQPQHF	TGTGCCATCAGTGTTAGTGAAAATCAGCCCCAGCATTTT
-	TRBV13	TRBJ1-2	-	CASSLGQNYGYTF	TGTGCCAGCAGCTTAGGACAGAACTATGGCTACACCTTC
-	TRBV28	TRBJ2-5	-	CASSSFEGWPTQYF	TGTGCCAGCAGTTCTTTCGAAGGGTGGCCGACCCAGTACTTC
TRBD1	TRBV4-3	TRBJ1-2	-	CASSQAGTANYGYTF	TGCGCCAGCAGCCAGGCCGGGACAGCTAACTATGGCTACACCTTC
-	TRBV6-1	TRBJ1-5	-	CASSELQLGPRGQPQHF	TGTGCCAGCAGTGAGCTACAACTAGGGCCAAGAGGGCAGCCCCAGCATTTT
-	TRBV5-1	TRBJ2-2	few	CASSPGLGSGELFF	TGCGCCAGCAGCCCAGGACTGGGGAGCGGGGAGCTGTTTTTT
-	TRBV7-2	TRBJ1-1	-	CASSLAWTEAFF	TGTGCCAGCAGCTTAGCATGGACCGAAGCTTTCTTT
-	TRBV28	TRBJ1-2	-	CASTGTFYGYTF	TGTGCCAGCACCGGGACGTTTTATGGCTACACCTTC
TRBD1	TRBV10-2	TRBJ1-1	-	CASSDLGRRGQPEAFF	TGCGCCAGCAGTGATTTGGGTAGGAGGGGGCAGCCTGAAGCTTTCTTT
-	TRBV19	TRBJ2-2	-	CASSRPSTGELFF	TGTGCCAGTAGCAGACCATCGACCGGGGAGCTGTTTTTT
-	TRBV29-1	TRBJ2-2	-	CSVGRFNTGELFF	TGCAGCGTTGGCCGGTTTAACACCGGGGAGCTGTTTTTT
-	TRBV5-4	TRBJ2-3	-	CASSPRKDTQYF	TGTGCCAGCAGCCCTAGGAAAGATACGCAGTATTTT
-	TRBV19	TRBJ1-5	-	CASSIEGVDNQPQHF	TGTGCCAGTAGTATCGAGGGGGTAGACAATCAGCCCCAGCATTTT
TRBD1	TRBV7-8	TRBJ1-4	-	CASSVDRVSEKLFF	TGTGCCAGCAGCGTTGACAGGGTTAGCGAAAAACTGTTTTTT
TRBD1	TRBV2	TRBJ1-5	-	CASSVQGSGNQPQHF	TGTGCCAGCAGTGTACAGGGGAGCGGCAATCAGCCCCAGCATTTT
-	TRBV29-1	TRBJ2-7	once	CSVGLPSYEQYF	TGCAGCGTTGGGCTCCCCTCCTACGAGCAGTACTTC
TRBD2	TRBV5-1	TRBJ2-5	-	CASSKGLAEETQYF	TGCGCCAGCAGCAAGGGACTAGCGGAAGAGACCCAGTACTTC
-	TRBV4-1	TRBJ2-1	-	CASSQGRGLPSYNEQFF	TGCGCCAGCAGCCAGGGGCGGGGCCTTCCCTCCTACAATGAGCAGTTCTTC
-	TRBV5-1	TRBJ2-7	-	CASTPSLGTGTKRYEQYF	TGCGCCAGCACCCCGAGTTTAGGTACCGGGACAAAACGCTACGAGCAGTACTTC
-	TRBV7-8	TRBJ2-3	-	CASSPPGDTQYF	TGTGCCAGCAGCCCACCCGGGGATACGCAGTATTTT
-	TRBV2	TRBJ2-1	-	CASSEGHLSSYNEQFF	TGTGCCAGCAGTGAGGGACACCTTAGCTCCTACAATGAGCAGTTCTTC
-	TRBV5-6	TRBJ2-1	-	CASSLGGLGKYNEQFF	TGTGCCAGCAGCTTGGGAGGATTGGGGAAATACAATGAGCAGTTCTTC
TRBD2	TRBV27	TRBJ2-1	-	CASSLSGGPLYNEQFF	TGTGCCAGCAGTTTATCGGGAGGGCCTTTATACAATGAGCAGTTCTTC
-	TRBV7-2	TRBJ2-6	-	CASSFRGWASGANVLTF	TGTGCCAGCAGCTTCCGGGGGTGGGCATCTGGGGCCAACGTCCTGACTTTC
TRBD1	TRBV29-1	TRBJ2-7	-	CSVGQGVYEQYF	TGCAGCGTTGGACAGGGGGTCTACGAGCAGTACTTC
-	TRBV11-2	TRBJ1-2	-	CASSLDLGQRYGYTF	TGTGCCAGCAGCTTAGATCTCGGACAGCGCTATGGCTACACCTTC